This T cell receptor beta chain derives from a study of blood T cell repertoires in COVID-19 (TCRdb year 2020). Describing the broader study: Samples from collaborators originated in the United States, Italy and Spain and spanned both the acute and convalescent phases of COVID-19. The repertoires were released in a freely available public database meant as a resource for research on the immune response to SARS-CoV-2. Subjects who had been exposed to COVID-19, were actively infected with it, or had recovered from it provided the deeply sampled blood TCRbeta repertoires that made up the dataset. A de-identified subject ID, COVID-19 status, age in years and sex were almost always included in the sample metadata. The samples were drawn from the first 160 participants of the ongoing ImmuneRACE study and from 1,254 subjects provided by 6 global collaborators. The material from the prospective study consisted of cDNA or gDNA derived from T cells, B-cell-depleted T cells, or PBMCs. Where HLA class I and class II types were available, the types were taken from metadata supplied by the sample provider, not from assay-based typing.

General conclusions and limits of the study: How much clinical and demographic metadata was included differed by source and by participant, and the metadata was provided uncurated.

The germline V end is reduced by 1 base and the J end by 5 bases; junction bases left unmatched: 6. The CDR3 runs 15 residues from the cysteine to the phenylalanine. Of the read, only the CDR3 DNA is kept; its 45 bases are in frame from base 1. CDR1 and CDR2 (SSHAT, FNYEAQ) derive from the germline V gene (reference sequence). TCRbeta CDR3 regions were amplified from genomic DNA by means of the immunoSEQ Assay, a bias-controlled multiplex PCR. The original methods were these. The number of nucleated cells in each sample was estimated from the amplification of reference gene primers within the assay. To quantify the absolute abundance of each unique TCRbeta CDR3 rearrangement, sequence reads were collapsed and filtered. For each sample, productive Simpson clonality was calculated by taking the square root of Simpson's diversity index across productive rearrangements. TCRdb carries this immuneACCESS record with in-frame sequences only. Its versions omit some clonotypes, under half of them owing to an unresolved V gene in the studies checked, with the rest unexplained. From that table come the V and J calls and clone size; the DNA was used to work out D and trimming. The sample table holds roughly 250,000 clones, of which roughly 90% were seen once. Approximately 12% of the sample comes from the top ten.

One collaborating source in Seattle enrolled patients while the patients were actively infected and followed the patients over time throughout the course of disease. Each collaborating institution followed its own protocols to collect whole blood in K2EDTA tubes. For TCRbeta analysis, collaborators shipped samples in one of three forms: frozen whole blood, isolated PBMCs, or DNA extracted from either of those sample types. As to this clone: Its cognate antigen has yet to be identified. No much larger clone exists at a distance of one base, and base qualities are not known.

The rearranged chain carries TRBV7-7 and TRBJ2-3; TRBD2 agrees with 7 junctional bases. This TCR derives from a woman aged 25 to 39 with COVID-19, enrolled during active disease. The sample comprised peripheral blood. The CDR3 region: CASSLGASGKDTQYF. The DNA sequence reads TGTGCCAGCAGCTTAGGGGCCAGCGGGAAAGATACGCAGTATTTT.